The rows below give T cell receptor beta chains drawn from one sample of a study of T cell responses to AZD1222 COVID-19 vaccine. Only in-frame clones appear in the TCRdb table, and some are missing; sequencing was by immunoSEQ multiplex PCR. This table has about 140,000 clones, 90% to 95% appearing once. This specimen consisted of peripheral blood, obtained 28 days after the second AZD1222 dose. These receptors were obtained from an adult who received the AZD1222 COVID-19 vaccine. The conserved cysteine and the conserved F or W are not part of the CDR3 here.

v_call | cdr3_aa
TRBV28 | ASSFRDPVSYEQY
TRBV6-6 | ASRTPGGAEAF
TRBV24-1 | ATSDSTRRGETQY
TRBV25-1 | ASSARAEQY
TRBV9 | ASSVAPNTEAF
TRBV5-6 | ASSKQGRQPQH
TRBV20-1 | SASDGGRYSNQPQH
TRBV5-1 | ASSWDSGNTNYGYT
TRBV25-1 | ASSEYGTATGELF
TRBV27 | ASRGVAKNIQY
TRBV15 | ATSRERTGAGYT
TRBV28 | ASSLMRTEAF
TRBV11-1 | ASSFNLDTEAF
TRBV18 | ASSPNGGGDYGYT
TRBV5-1 | ASSSDVVYNEQF